A single sample gave rise to the 29 T cell receptor beta chains below, sequenced in a study of radiotherapy plus CTLA-4 blockade in lung cancer. Assay: immunoSEQ multiplex PCR; the TCRdb copy retains only in-frame clones and omits some. This sample has about 91,000 clones; around 72% occur once, and the top ten carry about 14%. The sequenced sample was peripheral blood, obtained from a patient treated with radiotherapy plus ipilimumab. The source is a human donor with non-small cell lung cancer that progressed on radiotherapy plus ipilimumab.

The rearrangement links TRBV30 to TRBJ1-6, with 12 nucleotides matching TRBD1. Germline CDR1 reads GTSNPN; CDR2 reads SVGIG (reference sequence). The CDR3 loop spans 16 amino acids. The V segment lost 3 bases and the J segment 14 bases; nucleotides outside the gene matches: 14. This chain's CDR3 is CAWRFRDRGLEVSLHF. The CDR3, as DNA: TGTGCCTGGAGGTTTCGGGACAGGGGGCTTGAAGTATCCCTCCACTTT.

The rearrangement joins TRBV6-5 to TRBJ2-1, with 12 bases that match TRBD1. Germline trimming cut 6 bases from V and 5 bases from J; bases unmatched to any gene: 2. The CDR3 extends over 14 amino acids. Germline assignment: CDR1 MNHEY and CDR2 SVGAGI. CDR3 DNA: TGTGCCAGCAGGGGACAGGGGGCGGACAATGAGCAGTTCTTC. Protein sequence: CASRGQGADNEQFF.

This clone has just a few counts. The rearrangement uses TRBV4-3 and TRBJ2-5; the D gene is possibly TRBD2 (5 bases). Germline V gives CDR1 LGHNA, CDR2 YSLEER. V was clipped by 3 bases and J by 5 bases, with 16 bases between them. This CDR3 comprises 15 residues. The CDR3, as DNA: TGCGCCAGCAGCCACAAAGGCGACTGGAGGGAGACCCAGTACTTC. Its translation is CASSHKGDWRETQYF.

The chain is built from TRBV9 and TRBJ2-5; D is unclear. The J call is uncertain, as TRBJ2-7 better fits the DNA end. Germline CDR1 reads SGDLS; CDR2 reads YYNGEE. The CDR3 spans 15 residues. The CDR3 nucleotides read TGTGCCAGCAGCGTAGGCCCAGGTCCGGCCTACGAGCAGTACTTC. Its protein is CASSVGPGPAYEQYF.

This clone was counted a single time. V and J are TRBV7-9 and TRBJ1-6; D is unresolved. From germline, CDR1 is SEHNR and CDR2 FQNEAQ (reference sequence). The CDR3 runs to 13 residues. Between the trimmed V and J ends, which lost 4 bases and 10 bases, there was a span of 11 bases. The CDR3 sequence is CASSSGVRSPLHF. Here the CDR3 DNA reads TGTGCCAGCAGCTCAGGCGTCCGCTCACCCCTCCACTTT.

The chain uses TRBV7-8 and TRBJ2-3; TRBD1 matches 7 bases. This CDR3 is built from 15 residues. CDR1 and CDR2 (germline): SGHVS, FQNEAQ. Unmatched junction bases numbered 8, after V lost 6 bases and J lost 2 bases. As DNA, the CDR3 is TGTGCCAGCAGTTCCTGGGACAGCAACACAGATACGCAGTATTTT. The encoded protein is CASSSWDSNTDTQYF.

The rearrangement uses TRBV11-2 and TRBJ2-3; D perhaps matches TRBD1 (6 bases). CDR1 is SGHAT and CDR2 is FQNNGV in the germline V gene. V lost 3 bases and J 5 bases, leaving 12 bases between the germline ends. The CDR3 spans 14 residues. CDR3 sequence reads: CASSFTGSVDTQYF. The CDR3 bases are TGTGCCAGCAGCTTTACAGGGTCGGTAGATACGCAGTATTTT.

Here the CDR3 reads CASSFPESTDTQYF. The CDR3 DNA reads TGTGCCAGCAGCTTCCCGGAAAGCACAGATACGCAGTATTTT. The gene calls are TRBV7-6 and TRBJ2-3; the D is unclear. Germline V gene data show CDR1 as SGHVS and CDR2 as FNYEAQ. Trimming removed 3 bases from V and 0 bases from J, with 7 bases in between. CDR3 length: 14 amino acids.

This clone appeared once. The rearrangement joins TRBV11-2 to TRBJ2-7, with TRBD1 matching 7 bases. V shed 0 bases, J shed 3 bases, and the junction held 8 bases outside the gene matches. The CDR3 is 16 residues long. Germline CDR1 SGHAT, CDR2 FQNNGV. CDR3: CASSLDSGTAYYEQYF. As DNA, the CDR3 is TGTGCCAGCAGCTTAGATTCCGGGACAGCCTACTACGAGCAGTACTTC.

The chain uses TRBV7-9 and TRBJ1-4; the match to TRBD1 covers 7 bases. This CDR3 is 15 amino acids long. Germline CDR1 SEHNR, CDR2 FQNEAQ (reference sequence). Trimming cost V 0 bases and J 7 bases; bases outside gene matches: 5. The CDR3 reads CASSLATGIREKLFF. Here the CDR3 DNA reads TGTGCCAGCAGCTTAGCGACAGGGATTCGTGAAAAACTGTTTTTT.

A single count supports this clone. The chain couples TRBV29-1 to TRBJ1-1, with D unclear. Deletions cut 3 bases from V and 3 bases from J, with 2 bases between. The CDR3 extends over 10 amino acids. Germline CDR1 and CDR2: SQVTM and ANQGSEA. CDR3 in DNA: TGCAGCGTTGACGACACTGAAGCTTTCTTT. It translates to CSVDDTEAFF.

V gene TRBV2 combines with J gene TRBJ2-1; D may be TRBD1 or TRBD2 (5 bases each). V was clipped by 7 bases and J by 8 bases, with 12 bases between them. CDR1 SNHLY and CDR2 FYNNEI come from the germline V gene. The CDR3 runs to 12 residues. The CDR3, as DNA: TGTGCCAGCAAAGAAGGGACGCATGAGCAGTTCTTC. This translates into CASKEGTHEQFF.

This chain uses TRBV4-1 with TRBJ1-2, with D hard to call. Germline loops: CDR1 MGHRA, CDR2 YSYEKL. V gave up 3 bases and J gave up 2 bases, with 13 bases separating them. This CDR3 region has 15 residues. As DNA, the CDR3 is TGCGCCAGCAGCCACCCTCCGACAAGAAACTATGGCTACACCTTC. Its translation: CASSHPPTRNYGYTF.

This clone was detected ten times or more. The chain combines TRBV4-3 with TRBJ1-2; D ambiguous. Per germline, CDR1 LGHNA and CDR2 YSLEER. This CDR3 spans 15 amino acids. The V end was cut by 0 bases, the J end by 2 bases, with 10 bases between. The CDR3 spells CASSQDPTENYGYTF. The CDR3 DNA sequence: TGCGCCAGCAGCCAAGATCCCACAGAGAACTATGGCTACACCTTC.

V is TRBV5-1 and J is TRBJ2-3, with D perhaps TRBD2 (5 bases). V gave up 1 base and J gave up 0 bases, with 12 bases separating them. This CDR3 is 16 amino acids long. The germline gives CDR1 SGHRS, CDR2 YFSETQ. CDR3 bases: TGCGCCAGCAGCTTGAGTGGGTCGGGGAGCACAGATACGCAGTATTTT. Its protein is CASSLSGSGSTDTQYF. Combining the CDR3 with reference TRBV5-1 and TRBJ2-3 gives the whole variable domain KAGVTQTPRYLIKTRGQQVTLSCSPISGHRSVSWYQQTPGQGLQFLFEYFSETQRNKGNFPGRFSGRQFSNSRSEMNVSTLELGDSALYLCASSLSGSGSTDTQYFGPGTRLTVL.

This chain joins TRBV4-2 and TRBJ2-3; possibly TRBD2 for D (7 bases). The germline V gene has CDR1 LGHNA and CDR2 YNFKEQ. This CDR3 comprises 15 residues. With 2 bases removed from V and 4 bases from J, the gap between germline ends came to 13 bases. Here the CDR3 reads CASSQRKGGADTQYF. The CDR3 DNA sequence: TGTGCCAGCAGCCAACGGAAGGGGGGGGCAGATACGCAGTATTTT.

The chain combines TRBV11-2 with TRBJ2-3; either TRBD1 or TRBD2 may fit D (7 bases each). The CDR3 is made up of 15 amino acids. CDR1 is SGHAT, CDR2 FQNNGV, per germline. Trimming shortened V by 4 bases and J by 5 bases, and 16 bases separated the two germline ends. The CDR3 nucleotides are TGTGCCAGCAGCTCGCGGGCAGGGGGGGAAGATACGCAGTATTTT. It codes for CASSSRAGGEDTQYF.

The chain links TRBV4-2 to TRBJ1-2, with D unresolved. Per germline, CDR1 LGHNA and CDR2 YNFKEQ. The germline V and J ends were trimmed by 0 bases and 2 bases, with 10 bases remaining between them. This CDR3 has 15 residues. As DNA, the CDR3 is TGTGCCAGCAGCCAAGATCCCGAACGAAACTATGGCTACACCTTC. This sequence encodes CASSQDPERNYGYTF.

The chain joins TRBV11-2 to TRBJ1-1, with D uncertain. This CDR3 spans 17 amino acids. V was clipped by 1 base and J by 6 bases, with 21 bases between them. CDR1 and CDR2 from the germline V gene are SGHAT and FQNNGV. The CDR3 spells CASSLGTTPGVDPEAFF. The DNA of the CDR3 is TGTGCCAGCAGCTTAGGAACGACCCCCGGGGTAGATCCTGAAGCTTTCTTT.

Notes on this clone: The same CDR3 also results from other DNA sequences found in this sample. V and J are TRBV28 and TRBJ1-1, with no clear D. Trimming took off 5 bases at V and 1 base at J, with 11 bases between the two ends. This CDR3 is 14 amino acids long. Germline CDR1 is MDHEN and CDR2 is SYDVKM. This CDR3 is CASSPGSANTEAFF. CDR3 DNA sequence: TGTGCCAGCAGTCCCGGGTCAGCGAACACTGAAGCTTTCTTT.

V usage is TRBV6-5 and J usage is TRBJ2-6; D tentatively reads TRBD1 or TRBD2 (5 bases each). Germline-derived CDR1 and CDR2 are MNHEY and SVGAGI. This CDR3 spans 15 amino acids. V lost 2 bases and J lost 7, with 12 bases in between. The CDR3 region is CASSYGTRRANVLTF. CDR3 coding DNA: TGTGCCAGCAGTTACGGGACGAGGAGAGCCAACGTCCTGACTTTC.

The gene calls are TRBV7-9 and TRBJ1-2; D is uncertain. Germline loops: CDR1 SEHNR, CDR2 FQNEAQ (reference sequence). V lost 7 bases to trimming and J lost 0 bases, with 6 bases between them. This CDR3 comprises 12 residues. The CDR3 bases are TGTGCCAGCACCATTTCTAACTATGGCTACACCTTC. Encoded protein: CASTISNYGYTF.

This chain joins TRBV7-6 and TRBJ2-3, with 10 positions matching TRBD1. From germline, CDR1 is SGHVS and CDR2 FNYEAQ. Trimming took 1 base from V and 4 from J; bases not matched to a gene: 11. The CDR3 is 18 residues long. The CDR3 reads CASSLGLLGTGAADTQYF. In nucleotides, the CDR3 is TGTGCCAGCAGCTTAGGGCTATTGGGGACAGGGGCGGCAGATACGCAGTATTTT. The full variable domain, completed using reference TRBV7-6 and TRBJ2-3, is GAGVSQSPRYKVTKRGQDVALRCDPISGHVSLYWYRQALGQGPEFLTYFNYEAQQDKSGLPNDRFSAERPEGSISTLTIQRTEQRDSAMYRCASSLGLLGTGAADTQYFGPGTRLTVL.

The chain links TRBV5-1 to TRBJ2-3; D might be TRBD1 or TRBD2, each matching 6 bases. V lost 4 bases and J 4 bases, leaving 10 bases between the germline ends. Germline V gene lookup returns CDR1 SGHRS and CDR2 YFSETQ. The CDR3 has 13 residues. CDR3 sequence: CASSPGAADTQYF. Written as DNA, the CDR3 is TGCGCCAGCAGCCCGGGGGCGGCAGATACGCAGTATTTT.

This clone was recorded only once. The V and J genes are TRBV5-1 and TRBJ1-1; 11 bases map to TRBD1. CDR1 is SGHRS, CDR2 YFSETQ, per germline. The CDR3 consists of 16 residues. The ends lost 4 bases at V and 4 bases at J; junction bases unmatched: 9. The CDR3 region is CASSKGTGGRGTEAFF. As DNA, the CDR3 is TGCGCCAGCAGCAAAGGGACAGGGGGAAGGGGCACTGAAGCTTTCTTT.

DNA of the CDR3: TGTGCCAGCAGTTTATGGGGAAGGGGCAGCGAAAAACTGTTTTTT. Encoded protein: CASSLWGRGSEKLFF. The chain recombines TRBV28 with TRBJ1-4; weak D call: TRBD1 (5 bases). With 0 bases removed from V and 8 bases from J, the gap between germline ends came to 13 bases. CDR1 is MDHEN, CDR2 SYDVKM, per germline. CDR3 length: 15 amino acids.

This clone was seen more than once but under ten times. For the CDR3, the DNA is TGTGCCAGCAGCTTTCGGTTCGGTGCGGGACAAGAGACCCAGTACTTC. It codes for CASSFRFGAGQETQYF. The J gene is TRBJ2-5, the V gene TRBV5-6; TRBD2 is a possible D gene (6 bases). The V end was cut by 2 bases, the J end by 2 bases, with 16 bases between. This CDR3 comprises 16 residues. Per the germline V gene, CDR1 is SGHDT and CDR2 is YYEEEE.

The chain uses TRBV28 and TRBJ2-7; the D is unclear. The CDR3 extends over 13 amino acids. CDR1 and CDR2 from the germline V gene are MDHEN and SYDVKM. Trimming took 2 bases from V and 2 from J, leaving 7 bases between them. The CDR3 coding sequence is TGTGCCAGCAGTTTACCGGCCCCCTACGAGCAGTACTTC. Translated, it gives CASSLPAPYEQYF.

The chain uses TRBV7-6 and TRBJ1-2; TRBD1 agrees at 9 bases. J gave up 2 bases and V 5 bases, and 3 bases lay outside the gene matches. CDR1 and CDR2 (germline): SGHVS, FNYEAQ. The CDR3 runs 14 residues. CDR3 coding DNA: TGTGCCAGCAGCCCTGGACAGGGGAACTATGGCTACACCTTC. Translation gives CASSPGQGNYGYTF.